The next 7 T cell receptor beta chains were all read from a single sample in a study of blood T cell repertoires in COVID-19. Assay used: immunoSEQ multiplex PCR; TCRdb lists only in-frame clones, some missing. Counted here are around 200,000 clones, around 87% occurring once; the ten biggest clones make up nearly 2.5%. Sequencing was performed on peripheral blood. The receptors come from a man between 40 and 49 years old with active or convalescent COVID-19.

The V gene is TRBV19, the J gene TRBJ2-3; 8 nucleotides line up with TRBD1. Germline V CDR1 and CDR2: LNHDA, SQIVND (reference sequence). There are 13 residues in the CDR3. V lost 8 bases, J lost 3 bases, and 4 bases stayed unmatched. The CDR3 nucleotides are TGTGCCAGTGGACAGGGAGGAACAGATACGCAGTATTTT. Its protein product is CASGQGGTDTQYF. The full variable domain, completed using reference TRBV19 and TRBJ2-3, is DGGITQSPKYLFRKEGQNVTLSCEQNLNHDAMYWYRQDPGQGLRLIYYSQIVNDFQKGDIAEGYSVSREKKESFPLTVTSAQKNPTAFYLCASGQGGTDTQYFGPGTRLTVL.

The rearrangement uses TRBV11-2 and TRBJ1-6, with a possible D match to TRBD1 (6 bases). CDR1 SGHAT and CDR2 FQNNGV come from the germline V gene. V lost 4 bases and J 8 bases, leaving 21 bases between the germline ends. The CDR3 extends over 17 amino acids. Here the CDR3 reads CASSSARAWTVDSPLHF. CDR3 in DNA: TGTGCCAGCAGCTCAGCTAGGGCGTGGACAGTGGATTCACCCCTCCACTTT.

This clone was recorded only once. The chain uses TRBV28 and TRBJ1-1; the D gene is possibly TRBD1 (5 bases). V dropped 3 bases and J dropped 0 bases, with 14 bases sitting between them. Germline V gives CDR1 MDHEN, CDR2 SYDVKM. CDR3 length: 16 amino acids. This chain's CDR3 is CASSFRPGGMNTEAFF. Written as DNA, the CDR3 is TGTGCCAGCAGTTTTCGGCCCGGGGGGATGAACACTGAAGCTTTCTTT.

The V gene is TRBV27, the J gene TRBJ1-1; D not resolved. The germline gives CDR1 MNHEY, CDR2 SMNVEV (reference sequence). The CDR3 consists of 15 residues. The V end lost 7 bases, the J end lost 0 bases, and 15 bases lay between the germline ends. This chain's CDR3 is CASTERTGMNTEAFF. The CDR3 coding sequence is TGTGCCAGCACCGAAAGGACGGGGATGAACACTGAAGCTTTCTTT.

This clone was detected only once. The genes are TRBV19 and TRBJ2-1; TRBD2 aligns across 8 bases. Germline CDR1 and CDR2: LNHDA and SQIVND (reference sequence). The CDR3 length is 14 residues. In DNA form, the CDR3 reads TGTCCACGAGAAGCGGGGGCAGGGTACAATGAGCAGTTCTTC. Protein product: CPREAGAGYNEQFF.

The chain recombines TRBV20-1 with TRBJ1-2; TRBD1 might be the D (6 bases). Trimming left V 6 bases short and J 4 bases short, with 9 bases between. Germline CDR1 and CDR2: DFQATT and SNEGSKA (reference sequence). There are 11 residues in the CDR3. CDR3 region: CSAPRGYGYTF. In DNA form, the CDR3 reads TGCAGTGCCCCCAGGGGCTATGGCTACACCTTC.

This sequence joins TRBV5-6 and TRBJ2-5, with 9 bases fitting TRBD1. V trimming: 4 bases; J trimming: 2 bases; junction bases outside the gene matches: 3. Germline V gene data show CDR1 as SGHDT and CDR2 as YYEEEE. CDR3 length: 14 residues. The CDR3 is CASSLGTGQETQYF. DNA of the CDR3: TGTGCCAGCAGCCTTGGGACAGGGCAAGAGACCCAGTACTTC.